The 18 T cell receptor beta chains below all came from one sample that was sequenced in a study of T cells in Graves' hyperthyroidism and ophthalmopathy (dated by TCRdb to the late 2010s). The protocol used for the library was multiplex PCR. The listed sequencing device is Illumina HiSeq 2000. The TCR beta CDR3 regions were amplified from RNA transcripts. For the first round of RT-PCR on the TCR CDR3, the HTBI primer set was used together with the Qiagen OneStep RT-PCR kit. In TCRdb, the public reads were trimmed at Q25 with fastp and aligned with MiXCR, with productive beta chains retained. Identical CDR3 protein sequences are pooled into one entry, listed with their most common genes and DNA. The table for this sample lists roughly 300,000 distinct CDR3 sequences; approximately 22% of them were counted only once. About 50% of the sample is held by the ten biggest clonotypes. The sequenced sample consisted of blood. These receptors all stem from a woman in her 50s with Graves' hyperthyroidism.

The sample holds one count of this clonotype. This sequence joins TRBV2 and TRBJ2-7; D is possibly TRBD2 (7 bases). V lost 6 bases to trimming and J lost 7 bases, with 19 bases between them. This CDR3 is built from 14 residues. Germline CDR1 is SNHLY and CDR2 is FYNNEI. CDR3 nucleotide sequence: TGTGCCAGCAGAGAAAGGGAGGGGGGTTCGGAGCAGTACTTC. Amino acid sequence: CASREREGGSEQYF.

In its sample, this clonotype was seen many times. The chain couples TRBV7-2 to TRBJ2-5, with 8 bases aligning to TRBD1. J gave up 6 bases and V 10 bases, and 16 bases lay outside the gene matches. CDR1 and CDR2 (germline): SGHTA, FQGNSA. The CDR3 is 15 amino acids. CDR3 sequence (DNA): TGTGCCACCGAGCCCCAATATGGACAGGGACAGACCCAGTACTTC. Residues: CATEPQYGQGQTQYF.

V gene TRBV20-1 combines with J gene TRBJ2-1; TRBD2 aligns across 13 bases. This CDR3 has 17 amino acids. CDR1 is DFQATT and CDR2 is SNEGSKA in the germline V gene (reference sequence). V lost 6 bases to trimming and J lost 2 bases; unmatched junction nucleotides: 10. CDR3: CSAGTSGTSGAYNEQFF. DNA of the CDR3: TGCAGTGCGGGAACCTCAGGGACTAGCGGGGCCTACAATGAGCAGTTCTTC.

The chain recombines TRBV28 with TRBJ2-7, with D possibly matching TRBD1 (5 bases). CDR1 and CDR2 (germline): MDHEN, SYDVKM. The CDR3 totals 13 residues. Trimming stripped 2 bases from V and 3 bases from J, with 8 bases between. As DNA, the CDR3 is TGTGCCAGCAGTTTAGGGGCAGTCTACGAGCAGTACTTC. As protein: CASSLGAVYEQYF.

The CDR3 DNA sequence: TGTGCCAGCAGTGGGGCCCTCGAAGCTTTCTTT. It encodes CASSGALEAFF. The genes are TRBV6-1 and TRBJ1-1; D unresolved. Germline lookup yields CDR1 MNHNS and CDR2 SASEGT. V was clipped by 4 bases and J by 8 bases, with 8 bases between them. This CDR3 is 11 amino acids long.

This clonotype was detected only a few times. This chain connects TRBV4-1 to TRBJ2-7; 7 nucleotides agree with TRBD2. This CDR3 is built from 13 residues. Germline V gene sequence: CDR1 MGHRA, CDR2 YSYEKL. J lost 4 bases, V lost 4 bases, and 4 bases had no gene match. CDR3 region: CASSPGGMYEQYF. The CDR3 DNA sequence: TGCGCCAGCAGCCCCGGGGGGATGTACGAGCAGTACTTC.

The chain is built from TRBV12-3 or TRBV12-4 and TRBJ1-4; D ambiguous. The CDR3 is 14 residues long. V was shortened by 6 bases and J by 6 bases, with 14 bases between the two germline ends. Here the CDR3 reads CASSRSHGDEKLFF. CDR3 DNA sequence: TGTGCCAGCAGCCGTTCACATGGGGATGAAAAACTGTTTTTT.

This clonotype was seen a handful of times. CDR3 protein: CASSQGSNSYNSPLHF. CDR3 in DNA: TGCGCCAGCAGCCAGGGCAGCAACTCCTATAATTCACCCCTCCACTTT. The chain recombines TRBV4-1 with TRBJ1-6; D unresolved. Trimming cost V 3 bases and J 0 bases, with 9 bases left between them. CDR1 and CDR2 from the germline V gene are MGHRA and YSYEKL. CDR3 length: 16 amino acids.

This clonotype was picked up many times. The chain joins TRBV11-2 to TRBJ2-3, with a weak D call TRBD1 (6 bases). Trimming took 0 bases from V and 0 from J, leaving 10 bases between them. The germline V gene encodes CDR1 SGHAT and CDR2 FQNNGV. The CDR3 covers 16 residues. The CDR3 nucleotides are TGTGCCAGCAGCTTAGATGGCAGGGGAAGCACAGATACGCAGTATTTT. It codes for CASSLDGRGSTDTQYF.

This clonotype was seen many times. The chain links TRBV12-3 or TRBV12-4 to TRBJ1-5; D is unclear. With 2 bases removed from V and 5 bases from J, the gap between germline ends came to 7 bases. This CDR3 spans 13 amino acids. CDR3 protein: CASSLREHQPQHF. In nucleotides, the CDR3 is TGTGCCAGCAGTTTAAGGGAACATCAGCCCCAGCATTTT.

The chain combines TRBV4-1 with TRBJ1-2, with a possible D match to TRBD1 (6 bases). CDR3 length: 13 residues. Per the germline V gene, CDR1 is MGHRA and CDR2 is YSYEKL. Between the trimmed V and J ends, which lost 3 bases and 4 bases, there was a span of 9 bases. The CDR3 coding sequence is TGCGCCAGCAGCCATGGACAGTCCTATGGCTACACCTTC. Amino acids: CASSHGQSYGYTF.

This clonotype appeared many times. The rearrangement uses TRBV27 and TRBJ1-1; a possible D gene is TRBD1 (5 bases). With 4 bases removed from V and 4 bases from J, the gap between germline ends came to 16 bases. Germline V gives CDR1 MNHEY, CDR2 SMNVEV (reference sequence). This CDR3 is built from 15 residues. In DNA, the CDR3 is TGTGCCAGCAGTTCCTTGGCGGGGGGGGGCACTGAAGCTTTCTTT. Its protein product is CASSSLAGGGTEAFF.

In this sample, this clonotype turned up many times. The chain is built from TRBV29-1 and TRBJ1-5; tentatively, D is TRBD1 (5 bases). CDR3 length equals 14 residues. In germline, CDR1 is SQVTM, CDR2 ANQGSEA. Trimming shortened V by 4 bases and J by 0 bases, and 10 bases separated the two germline ends. As DNA, the CDR3 is TGCAGCGTTGCGGGAGGGGCTAGCAATCAGCCCCAGCATTTT. Translation: CSVAGGASNQPQHF.

This clonotype was counted many times. The chain joins TRBV7-8 to TRBJ2-7; TRBD1 might be the D (7 bases). Trimming pared 6 bases from V and 0 bases from J, leaving 15 bases between. Germline CDR1 and CDR2: SGHVS and FQNEAQ. This CDR3 has 15 amino acids. The CDR3 DNA follows: TGTGCCAGCAGTCGACGACAGGGACTCTCCTACGAGCAGTACTTC. Amino acid sequence: CASSRRQGLSYEQYF.

Concerning this clonotype: An end of the junction differs from the germline gene, which may be a read error. The chain joins TRBV7-8 to TRBJ2-3; D may be TRBD1 or TRBD2 (6 bases each). This CDR3 spans 16 amino acids. The germline gives CDR1 SGHVS, CDR2 FQNEAQ. The CDR3, as DNA: TGTGCCAGCGCGATTGTGGGGGGCGTCAGCACAGATACGCAGTGTTTT. Its protein is CASAIVGGVSTDTQCF.

As DNA, the CDR3 is TGCGCCAGCAGTTCCAGACAGATTAGCACAGATACGCAGTATTTT. Residues: CASSSRQISTDTQYF. V gene TRBV4-1 combines with J gene TRBJ2-3; tentatively, D is TRBD1 (5 bases). The V end lost 6 bases, the J end lost 0 bases, and 13 bases lay between the germline ends. This CDR3 comprises 15 residues. Looked up from germline, CDR1 is MGHRA and CDR2 is YSYEKL.

V and J are TRBV2 and TRBJ2-7; 9 bases align to TRBD1. Germline assignment: CDR1 SNHLY and CDR2 FYNNEI. This CDR3 has 14 residues. V was pared by 3 bases and J by 4 bases, with 4 bases of the junction left unmatched. The CDR3 protein is CASSEDRGGYEQYF. The CDR3 DNA follows: TGTGCCAGCAGTGAGGACAGGGGTGGGTACGAGCAGTACTTC. Together with reference TRBV2 and TRBJ2-7, the CDR3 gives the full variable domain: EPEVTQTPSHQVTQMGQEVILRCVPISNHLYFYWYRQILGQKVEFLVSFYNNEISEKSEIFDDQFSVERPDGSNFTLKIRSTKLEDSAMYFCASSEDRGGYEQYFGPGTRLTVT.

This clonotype was observed at least ten times. The DNA for the CDR3 is TGTGCCAGCAGCCAAGATAGCGGGAATTCACCCCTCCACTTT. Protein sequence: CASSQDSGNSPLHF. The chain links TRBV3-1 to TRBJ1-6; D remains ambiguous. Germline lookup yields CDR1 LGHDT and CDR2 YNNKEL (reference sequence). The CDR3 is 14 residues long. Trimming stripped 0 bases from V and 7 bases from J, with 7 bases between. Full variable domain (outside the CDR3, taken from reference TRBV3-1 and TRBJ1-6): DTAVSQTPKYLVTQMGNDKSIKCEQNLGHDTMYWYKQDSKKFLKIMFSYNNKELIINETVPNRFSPKSPDKAHLNLHINSLELGDSAVYFCASSQDSGNSPLHFGNGTRLTVT.